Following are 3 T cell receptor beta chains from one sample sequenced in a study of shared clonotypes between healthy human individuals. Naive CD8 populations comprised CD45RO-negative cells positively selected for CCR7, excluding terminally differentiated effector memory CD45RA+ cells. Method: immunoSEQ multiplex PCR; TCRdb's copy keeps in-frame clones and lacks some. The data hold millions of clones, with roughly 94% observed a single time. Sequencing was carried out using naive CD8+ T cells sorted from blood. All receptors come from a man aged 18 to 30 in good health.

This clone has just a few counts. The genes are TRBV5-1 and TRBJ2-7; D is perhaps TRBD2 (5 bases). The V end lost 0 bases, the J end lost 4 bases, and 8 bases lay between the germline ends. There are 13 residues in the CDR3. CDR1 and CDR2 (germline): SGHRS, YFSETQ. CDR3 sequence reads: CASSLGWRYEQYF. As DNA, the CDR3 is TGCGCCAGCAGCTTGGGATGGAGGTACGAGCAGTACTTC.

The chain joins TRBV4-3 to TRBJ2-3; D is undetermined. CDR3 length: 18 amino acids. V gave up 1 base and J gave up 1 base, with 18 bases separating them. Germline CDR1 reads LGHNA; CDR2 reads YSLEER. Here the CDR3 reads CASSQGLTDPRGTDTQYF. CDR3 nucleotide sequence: TGCGCCAGCAGCCAAGGGTTGACTGATCCCCGGGGCACAGATACGCAGTATTTT.

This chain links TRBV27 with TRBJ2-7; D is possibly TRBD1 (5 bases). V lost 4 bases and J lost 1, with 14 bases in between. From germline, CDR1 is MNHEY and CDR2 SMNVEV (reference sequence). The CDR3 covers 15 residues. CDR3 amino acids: CASSSQGHLSYEQYF. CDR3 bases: TGTGCCAGCAGTTCCCAGGGTCATTTATCCTACGAGCAGTACTTC.